This note documents a single T cell receptor (beta chain) sequence. The antigen remains unidentified. A second PCR of roughly 7 to 11 cycles used a sample-barcoded 5' primer and a J-beta primer mix. Each CDR3 protein is one row after TCRdb ran MiXCR on the 5' RACE reads. Among around 780,000 distinct CDR3 sequences listed, roughly 56% were seen once. The length of the CDR3 is 15 residues. The germline V gene encodes CDR1 KGHSH and CDR2 LQKENI. The trim removed 3 bases at V and 3 bases at J, leaving 5 bases unmatched. The record originates from a study of blood T cells in healthy people across ages. Findings of the study overall: With age, beta diversity per million T cells declined roughly linearly, significantly by approximately 40. What prevented conclusive comparison of naive and antigen-experienced cells was that PBMCs were unsorted.

V is TRBV18 and J is TRBJ2-3; 8 bases map to TRBD1. This clonotype originated in a middle-aged man in good health. The sequencing input was blood. CDR3 in amino acids: CASSPDRARTDTQYF. In DNA, the CDR3 is TGTGCCAGCTCACCGGACAGGGCGCGGACAGATACGCAGTATTTT.